Listed below are T cell receptor beta chains from one sample, sequenced in a study of T cell repertoires in cytomegalovirus infection. These receptors have no identified antigens. MiXCR, run by TCRdb on the reads, gives a single entry per CDR3 protein. The table shows about 830,000 distinct CDR3 sequences, with approximately 32% occurring only once. Here the sequenced sample was cultured CD8+ T cells from PBMCs, taken from culture after CMV antigen stimulation. These receptors were collected from a human donor in good health (CMV status not recorded). Some clones in this sample may be carry-over from other donors' samples. Each CDR3 is given with its conserved first and last residue. Size is omitted from some rows. Given values are once, few, many or a class for expanded clones.

J | size | V | CDR3
TRBJ1-1 | many | TRBV7-2 | CASSLGNWGWNTEAFF
TRBJ2-3 | - | TRBV25-1 | CASGRQGFGTDTQYF
TRBJ2-6 | few | TRBV25-1 | CASRGIQRSGANVLTF
TRBJ1-4 | many | TRBV12-5 | CASGLVLSATNEKLFF
TRBJ2-1 | - | TRBV9 | CASSVGGQLNEQFF
TRBJ2-2 | few | TRBV2 | CASTWQTNTGELFF
TRBJ1-5 | - | TRBV7-6 | CASSLGDGGNRPQHF
TRBJ2-1 | - | TRBV6-1 | CASSNTGYNEQFF
TRBJ1-1 | - | TRBV19 | CASKEGEDTEAFF
TRBJ2-2 | few | TRBV4-2 | CASSQDPGQAGELFF
TRBJ1-1 | many | TRBV7-8 | CASSFSRQDLNTEAFF
TRBJ1-2 | - | TRBV24-1 | CATNRDNIWTF
TRBJ1-1 | many | TRBV7-8 | CASSSGLSDTEAFF
TRBJ1-4 | many | TRBV7-9 | CASSSLGRRLNEKLFF
TRBJ2-7 | few | TRBV7-9 | CASSGDREWYEQYF
TRBJ2-5 | - | TRBV7-3 | CVSSYEGGQETQYF
TRBJ2-3 | - | TRBV14 | CANSQPNLDYSSTDTQYF
TRBJ2-1 | - | TRBV29-1 | CSVGTGASYNEQFF
TRBJ2-1 | - | TRBV7-6 | CASTPFGLEGKEQFF
TRBJ2-3 | - | TRBV27 | CASSLSSGPITDTQYF
TRBJ2-5 | - | TRBV5-4 | CASSLGSYTGEETQYF
TRBJ1-6 | - | TRBV27 | CASSLNAPTGYNSPLHF
TRBJ2-2 | - | TRBV6-1 | CASSVGGVSWAGELFF
TRBJ2-5 | - | TRBV12-3/TRBV12-4 | CASGTTRVPYQETQYF
TRBJ1-5 | - | TRBV6-1 | CASSEYQPQHF
TRBJ2-3 | many | TRBV7-3 | CASSYSGGFTDTQYF
TRBJ2-3 | - | TRBV6-1 | CASIPGSQDTQYF
TRBJ1-5 | many | TRBV27 | CASSLKALNQPQHF
TRBJ2-3 | - | TRBV12-3/TRBV12-4 | CASAVGSGSTDTQYF
TRBJ1-1 | - | TRBV5-1 | CASSLRSFGGGNTEAFF
TRBJ2-1 | few | TRBV7-7 | CAIRQGNNEQFF
TRBJ2-7 | few | TRBV20-1 | CSASGGNSYEQYF
TRBJ2-2 | - | TRBV6-5 | CASNTGLGNTGELFF
TRBJ2-2 | few | TRBV4-2 | CASSQGQANTGELFF
TRBJ1-2 | few | TRBV12-3/TRBV12-4 | CASSLKPGGLTGYTF
TRBJ2-5 | - | TRBV11-3 | CASSSQEGQETQYF
TRBJ1-2 | few | TRBV15 | CATSSVQGTHYGYTF
TRBJ1-1 | few | TRBV7-4 | CASSPGTGSDDEAFF
TRBJ2-1 | many | TRBV12-3/TRBV12-4 | CASTLTDEQFF